This T cell receptor beta chain appears in the sequencing data of a study of T cell changes during pregnancy in multiple sclerosis. Measured with immunoSEQ multiplex PCR; TCRdb has only the in-frame clones, and not every one. The data show just over 55,000 clones, 85% to 95% seen once. This CDR3 region has 15 residues. J lost 8 bases, V lost 4 bases, and 10 bases had no gene match. The germline V gene has CDR1 SGHRS and CDR2 YFSETQ. The sample consisted of peripheral blood, taken after pregnancy. The chain employs TRBV5-1 and TRBJ1-4; the match to TRBD1 covers 8 bases. The clonotype originates from a female donor in good health, enrolled as a control in a pregnancy study. The CDR3 nucleotides are TGCGCCAGCAGCCCATCCAGGACAGGGAACGAAAAACTGTTTTTT. This translates into CASSPSRTGNEKLFF.